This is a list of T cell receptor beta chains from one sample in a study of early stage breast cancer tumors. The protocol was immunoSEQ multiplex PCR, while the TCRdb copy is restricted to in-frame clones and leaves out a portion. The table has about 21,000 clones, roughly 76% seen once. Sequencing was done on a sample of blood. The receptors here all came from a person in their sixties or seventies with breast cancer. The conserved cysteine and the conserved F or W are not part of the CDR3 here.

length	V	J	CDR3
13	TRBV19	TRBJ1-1	ASSRVTGANTEAF
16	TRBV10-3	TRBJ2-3	AISEPRQGNGGTDTQY
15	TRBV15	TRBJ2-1	ATSRDRGQGGYNEQF
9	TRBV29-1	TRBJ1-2	SVWGSYGYT
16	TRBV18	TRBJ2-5	ASSPPYFTSGVQETQY
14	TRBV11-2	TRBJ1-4	ASSGRVNAVPEKLF
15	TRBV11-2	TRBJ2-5	ASSLGTSGAVQETQY
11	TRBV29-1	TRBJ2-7	SVGGGSYYEQY
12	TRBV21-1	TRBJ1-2	ASSKVWGNYGYT
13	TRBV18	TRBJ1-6	ASSPTKSPVSPLH
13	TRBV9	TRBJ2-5	ASSVEVQPQETQY
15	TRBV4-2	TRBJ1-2	ASSQDVYGIPGYGYT
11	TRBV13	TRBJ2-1	ASSLVQYNEQF
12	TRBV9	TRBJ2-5	ASSVGSYQETQY
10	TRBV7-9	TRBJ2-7	ASRDSSYEQY
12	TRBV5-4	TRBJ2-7	ASSLDSTSYEQY
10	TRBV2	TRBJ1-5	ASSPRRQPQH
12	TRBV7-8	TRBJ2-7	ASSSSQGGREQY
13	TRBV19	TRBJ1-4	ASRYWDLGNEKLF
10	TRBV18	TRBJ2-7	ASSTGIDEQY
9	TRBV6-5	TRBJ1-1	ASRRNTEAF
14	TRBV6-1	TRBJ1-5	ASSEEPGRPNQPQH
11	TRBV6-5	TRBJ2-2	ASSPGRAGELF
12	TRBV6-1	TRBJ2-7	ASTVAGASYEQY
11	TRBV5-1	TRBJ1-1	ASSPTANTEAF
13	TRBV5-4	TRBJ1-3	ASSPRTGPGNTIY
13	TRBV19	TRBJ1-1	ASSPTGVSPTEAF
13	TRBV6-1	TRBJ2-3	ASSEARGTIDTQY
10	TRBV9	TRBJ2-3	ASSVVTDTQY